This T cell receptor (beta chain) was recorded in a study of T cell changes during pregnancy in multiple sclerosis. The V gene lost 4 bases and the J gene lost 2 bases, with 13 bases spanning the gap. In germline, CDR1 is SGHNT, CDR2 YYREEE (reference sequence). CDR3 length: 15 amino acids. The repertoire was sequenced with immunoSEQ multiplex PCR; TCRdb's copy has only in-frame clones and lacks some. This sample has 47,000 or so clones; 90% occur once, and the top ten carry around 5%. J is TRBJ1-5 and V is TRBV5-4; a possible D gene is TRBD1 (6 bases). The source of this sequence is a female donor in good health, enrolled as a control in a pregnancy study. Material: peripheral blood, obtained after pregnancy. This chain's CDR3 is CASSTDPGGNQPQHF. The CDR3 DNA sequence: TGTGCCAGCAGCACGGATCCAGGGGGCAATCAGCCCCAGCATTTT.